A single TCR beta chain is shown here with its context. The investigators sampled blood at baseline, at cycle 4 day 1, and at cycle 7 day 1. The data were taken from a study of OX40 agonist ivuxolimab in advanced cancers. At the level of the study: Among those treated, three patients had partial responses, one with hepatocellular carcinoma and two with cutaneous melanoma.

Trimming removed 2 bases at V and 2 bases at J, with 12 bases between. CDR3 length: 15 amino acids. Germline values: CDR1 SEHNR, CDR2 FQNEAQ (reference sequence). Using immunoSEQ multiplex PCR, the repertoire was profiled, and TCRdb retains in-frame clones only, with some absent. Of about 80,000 clones listed, 84% are singletons. This TCR derives from an adult with an advanced solid tumor such as melanoma, head and neck, liver or kidney cancer. The material sequenced was CD4+ or CD8+ T cells sorted from blood, taken in a trial of the OX40 agonist ivuxolimab. V gene TRBV7-9 combines with J gene TRBJ2-5; D possibly corresponds to TRBD2 (6 bases). The CDR3 spells CASSLSSLAQETQYF. Here the CDR3 DNA reads TGTGCCAGCAGCTTAAGTTCGCTAGCGCAAGAGACCCAGTACTTC.